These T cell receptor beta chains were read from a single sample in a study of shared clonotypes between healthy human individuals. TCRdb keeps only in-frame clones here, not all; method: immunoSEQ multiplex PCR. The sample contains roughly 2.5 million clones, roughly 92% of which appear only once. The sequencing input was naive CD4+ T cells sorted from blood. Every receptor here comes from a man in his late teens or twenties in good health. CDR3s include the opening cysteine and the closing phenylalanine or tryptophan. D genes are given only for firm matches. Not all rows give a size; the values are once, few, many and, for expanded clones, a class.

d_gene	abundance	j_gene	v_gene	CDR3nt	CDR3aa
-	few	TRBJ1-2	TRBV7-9	TGTGCCAGCAGCCTACAGGCGAATGGCTACACCTTC	CASSLQANGYTF
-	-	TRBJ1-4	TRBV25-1	TGTGCCAGCAGTGAATCCCCAGGGAGTAATGAAAAACTGTTTTTT	CASSESPGSNEKLFF
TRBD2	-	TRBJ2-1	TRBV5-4	TGTGCCAGCAGCTTGGGTTCAAGCGGGGTGTCCTACAATGAGCAGTTCTTC	CASSLGSSGVSYNEQFF
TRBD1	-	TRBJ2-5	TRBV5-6	TGTGCCAGCAGCTTATGGGACAGAGAACAAGAGACCCAGTACTTC	CASSLWDREQETQYF
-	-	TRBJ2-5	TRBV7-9	TGTGCCAGCAGTTCAGACAGGGAGGGGCAGACCCAGTACTTC	CASSSDREGQTQYF
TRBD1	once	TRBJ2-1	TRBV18	TGTGCCAGCTCACGGGGGACAGGGTCGGGTGAGCAGTTCTTC	CASSRGTGSGEQFF
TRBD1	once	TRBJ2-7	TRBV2	TGTGCCAGCACTACAGGGGGCTACGAGCAGTACTTC	CASTTGGYEQYF
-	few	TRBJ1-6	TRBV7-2	TGTGCCAGCAGCTTTGGTAATTCACCCCTCCACTTT	CASSFGNSPLHF
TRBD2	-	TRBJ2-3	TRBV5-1	TGCGCCAGCAGGACTAGCGGGAGGGACACAGATACGCAGTATTTT	CASRTSGRDTDTQYF
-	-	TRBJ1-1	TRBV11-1	TGTGCCAGCAGCTTAGGTTTCTGGAACACTGAAGCTTTCTTT	CASSLGFWNTEAFF
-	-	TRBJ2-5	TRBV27	TGTGCCAGCAGTCCACGACCCCGGGGCCCGAGTACCCAGTACTTC	CASSPRPRGPSTQYF
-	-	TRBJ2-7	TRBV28	TGTGCCAGCAGTTTATGGCAGGGAGGCACCTACGAGCAGTACTTC	CASSLWQGGTYEQYF
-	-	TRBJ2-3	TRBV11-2	TGTGCCAGCAGTCCCTTTACCACAGATACGCAGTATTTT	CASSPFTTDTQYF
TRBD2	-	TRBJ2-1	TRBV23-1	TGCGCCAGCAGTCAAGGCATCGGACTAGCGGGGCTCCCGTCCTACAATGAGCAGTTCTTC	CASSQGIGLAGLPSYNEQFF
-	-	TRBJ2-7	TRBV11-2	TGTGCCAGCAGCCCCAGCAACTACGAGCAGTACTTC	CASSPSNYEQYF
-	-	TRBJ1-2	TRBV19	TGTGCCAGTAGTATGGTTCGGACACCGGTTCTGATGGACGGTGGCTACACCTTC	CASSMVRTPVLMDGGYTF
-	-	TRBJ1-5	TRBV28	TGTGCCAGCACCGTAATTAACAGGGAAGGTCAGCCCCAGCATTTT	CASTVINREGQPQHF
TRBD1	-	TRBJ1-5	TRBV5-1	TGCGCCAGCAGCCTAACAGGGGGCCATCAGCCCCAGCATTTT	CASSLTGGHQPQHF
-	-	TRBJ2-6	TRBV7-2	TGTGCCAGCAGCTTAGGGCGCCACTCTGGGGCCAACGTCCTGACTTTC	CASSLGRHSGANVLTF
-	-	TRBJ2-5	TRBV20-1	TGCAGTGCTCCAGCGACCCAGTACTTC	CSAPATQYF